The 4 T cell receptor beta chains reported below all come from one sample, sequenced in a study of T cell changes during pregnancy in multiple sclerosis. TCRdb's copy holds only in-frame clones and misses some; the assay was immunoSEQ multiplex PCR. This sample yields 84,000 or so clones, of which 94% are seen a single time; about 0.78% belongs to the top ten. Here the sequenced sample was peripheral blood, taken in the third trimester of pregnancy. The origin of the receptors is a female donor with multiple sclerosis, enrolled in a pregnancy study.

This rearrangement joins TRBV28 to TRBJ2-7; 9 bases align to TRBD1. V lost 8 bases and J lost 6; bases outside the gene matches: 11. CDR3 length: 14 amino acids. Per germline, CDR1 MDHEN and CDR2 SYDVKM. The CDR3 DNA reads TGTGCCAGCTCCCCCGGGACAGGGTGGCCCGAGCAGTACTTC. Encoded protein: CASSPGTGWPEQYF.

The V and J genes are TRBV19 and TRBJ1-2; no clear D gene. This CDR3 has 13 amino acids. Trimming cost V 1 base and J 4 bases, with 7 bases left between them. CDR1 and CDR2 from the germline V gene are LNHDA and SQIVND (reference sequence). CDR3 loop: CASSIGPGYGYTF. The CDR3 DNA follows: TGTGCCAGTAGTATAGGTCCGGGCTATGGCTACACCTTC.

The CDR3: CASSSLTSGSNEQFF. CDR3 DNA sequence: TGCGCCAGCAGCTCGCTGACTAGCGGGAGCAATGAGCAGTTCTTC. V usage is TRBV5-1 and J usage is TRBJ2-1; 12 nucleotides agree with TRBD2. CDR1 is SGHRS, CDR2 YFSETQ, per germline. This CDR3 region has 15 residues. V was pared by 3 bases and J by 6 bases, with 4 bases of the junction left unmatched.

The genes are TRBV28 and TRBJ1-5; D is undetermined. CDR1 is MDHEN, CDR2 SYDVKM, per germline. The V gene lost 2 bases and the J gene lost 8 bases, with 22 bases spanning the gap. CDR3 length: 17 amino acids. CDR3 loop: CASSLVGRGSIDKPQHF. The CDR3 DNA reads as TGTGCCAGCAGTTTAGTCGGCCGCGGGAGTATCGATAAGCCCCAGCATTTT.